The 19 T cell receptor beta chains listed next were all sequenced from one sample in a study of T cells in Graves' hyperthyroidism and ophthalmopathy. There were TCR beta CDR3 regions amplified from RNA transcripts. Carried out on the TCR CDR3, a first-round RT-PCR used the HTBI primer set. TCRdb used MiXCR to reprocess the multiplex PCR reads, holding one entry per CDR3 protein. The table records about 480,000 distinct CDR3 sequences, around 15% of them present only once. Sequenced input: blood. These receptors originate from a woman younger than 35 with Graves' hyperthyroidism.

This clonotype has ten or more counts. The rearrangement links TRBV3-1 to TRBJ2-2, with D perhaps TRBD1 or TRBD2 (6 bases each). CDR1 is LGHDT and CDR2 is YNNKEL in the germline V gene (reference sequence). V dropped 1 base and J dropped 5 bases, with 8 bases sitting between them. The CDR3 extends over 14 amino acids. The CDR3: CASSQVGGTGELFF. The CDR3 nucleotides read TGTGCCAGCAGCCAAGTAGGGGGGACCGGGGAGCTGTTTTTT.

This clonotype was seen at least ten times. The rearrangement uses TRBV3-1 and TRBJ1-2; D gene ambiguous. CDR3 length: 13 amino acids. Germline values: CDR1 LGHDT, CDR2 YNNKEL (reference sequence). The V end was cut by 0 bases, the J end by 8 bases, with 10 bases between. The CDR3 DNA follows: TGTGCCAGCAGCCAAGATATCAGTCTCGGCTACACCTTC. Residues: CASSQDISLGYTF. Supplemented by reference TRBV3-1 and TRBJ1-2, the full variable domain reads DTAVSQTPKYLVTQMGNDKSIKCEQNLGHDTMYWYKQDSKKFLKIMFSYNNKELIINETVPNRFSPKSPDKAHLNLHINSLELGDSAVYFCASSQDISLGYTFGSGTRLTVV.

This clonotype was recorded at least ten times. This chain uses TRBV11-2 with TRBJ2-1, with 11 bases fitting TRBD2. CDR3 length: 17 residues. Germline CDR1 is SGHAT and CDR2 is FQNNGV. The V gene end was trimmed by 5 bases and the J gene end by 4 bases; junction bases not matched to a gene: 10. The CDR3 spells CASSPIAGGPNYNEQFF. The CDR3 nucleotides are TGTGCCAGCAGCCCCATAGCGGGAGGGCCTAATTACAATGAGCAGTTCTTC.

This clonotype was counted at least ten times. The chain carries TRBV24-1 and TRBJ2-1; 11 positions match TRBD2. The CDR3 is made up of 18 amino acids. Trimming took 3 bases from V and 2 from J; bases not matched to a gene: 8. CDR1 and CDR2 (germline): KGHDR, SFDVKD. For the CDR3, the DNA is TGTGCCACCAGTGATCCCACTAGCGGGAGACCACCCTACAATGAGCAGTTCTTC. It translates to CATSDPTSGRPPYNEQFF.

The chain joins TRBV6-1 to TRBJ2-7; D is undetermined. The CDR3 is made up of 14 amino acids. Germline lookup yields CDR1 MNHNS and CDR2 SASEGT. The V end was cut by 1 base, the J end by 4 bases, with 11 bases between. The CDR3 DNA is TGTGCCAGCAGTGAAGTGTTCGTAGCTTACGAGCAGTACGTC. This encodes CASSEVFVAYEQYV.

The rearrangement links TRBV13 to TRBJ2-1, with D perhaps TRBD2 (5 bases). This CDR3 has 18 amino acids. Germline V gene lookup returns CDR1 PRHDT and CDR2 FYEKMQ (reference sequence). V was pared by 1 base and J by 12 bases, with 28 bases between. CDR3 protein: CASSLEYLGEGASRGQFF. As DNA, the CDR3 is TGTGCCAGCAGCTTAGAGTATTTGGGTGAGGGCGCCTCCCGGGGGCAGTTCTTC.

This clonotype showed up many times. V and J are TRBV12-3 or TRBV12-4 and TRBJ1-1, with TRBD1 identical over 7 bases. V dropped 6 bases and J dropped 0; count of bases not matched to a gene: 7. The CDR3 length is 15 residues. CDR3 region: CASRRETGVNTEAFF. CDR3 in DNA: TGTGCCAGCAGGCGAGAAACAGGGGTGAACACTGAAGCTTTCTTT.

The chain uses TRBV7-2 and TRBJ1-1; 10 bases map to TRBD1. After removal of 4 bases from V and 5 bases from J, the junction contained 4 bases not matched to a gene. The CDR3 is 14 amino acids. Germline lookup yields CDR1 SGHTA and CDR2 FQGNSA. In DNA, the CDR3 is TGTGCCAGCAGCTGGGACAGGGGTGAGACTGAAGCTTTCTTT. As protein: CASSWDRGETEAFF.

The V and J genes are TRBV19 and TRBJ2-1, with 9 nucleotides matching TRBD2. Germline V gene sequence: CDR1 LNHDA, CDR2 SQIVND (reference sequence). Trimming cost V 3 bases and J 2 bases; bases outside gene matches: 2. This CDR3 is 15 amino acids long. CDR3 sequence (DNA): TGTGCCAGTAGTATTACTAGCGGGCCCTACAATGAGCAGTTCTTC. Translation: CASSITSGPYNEQFF.

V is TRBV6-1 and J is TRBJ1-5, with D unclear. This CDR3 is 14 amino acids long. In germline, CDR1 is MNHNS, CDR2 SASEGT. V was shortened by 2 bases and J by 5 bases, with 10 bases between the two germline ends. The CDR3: CASSERRPDQPQHF. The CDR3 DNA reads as TGTGCCAGCAGTGAAAGGAGACCCGATCAGCCCCAGCATTTT.

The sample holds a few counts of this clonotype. The CDR3 loop is CASSKRETVNTEAFF. The CDR3 DNA is TGTGCCAGTAGTAAGAGGGAGACGGTGAACACTGAAGCTTTCTTT. V usage is TRBV19 and J usage is TRBJ1-1; D unresolved. Germline V gene sequence: CDR1 LNHDA, CDR2 SQIVND (reference sequence). V was trimmed by 4 bases and J by 0 bases, leaving 12 bases between them. CDR3 length equals 15 residues.

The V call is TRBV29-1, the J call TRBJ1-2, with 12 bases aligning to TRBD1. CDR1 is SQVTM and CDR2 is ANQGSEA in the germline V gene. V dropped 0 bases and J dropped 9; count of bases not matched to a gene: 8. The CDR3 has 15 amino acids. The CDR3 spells CSVEDVGTGGDRYTF. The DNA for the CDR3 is TGCAGCGTTGAAGATGTCGGGACAGGGGGCGACCGCTACACCTTC.

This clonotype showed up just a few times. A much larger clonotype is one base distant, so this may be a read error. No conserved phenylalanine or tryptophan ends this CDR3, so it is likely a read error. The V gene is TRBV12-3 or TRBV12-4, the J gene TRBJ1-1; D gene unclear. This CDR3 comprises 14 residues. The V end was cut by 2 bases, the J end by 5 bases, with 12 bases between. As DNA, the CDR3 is TGTGCCAGCAGTTTAACGCAGGCGGGTACTGAAGCTTTCCTT. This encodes CASSLTQAGTEAFL.

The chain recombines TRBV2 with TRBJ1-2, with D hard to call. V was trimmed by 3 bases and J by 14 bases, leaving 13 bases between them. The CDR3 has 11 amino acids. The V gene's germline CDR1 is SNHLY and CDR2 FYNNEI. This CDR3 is CASSDSGLTTF. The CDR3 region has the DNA TGTGCCAGCAGTGATTCGGGCTTAACTACCTTC.

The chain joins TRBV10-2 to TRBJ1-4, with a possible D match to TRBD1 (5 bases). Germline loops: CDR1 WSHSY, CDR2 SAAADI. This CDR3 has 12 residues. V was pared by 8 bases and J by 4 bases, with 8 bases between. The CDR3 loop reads CASGADNEKLFF. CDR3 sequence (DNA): TGCGCCAGCGGGGCCGATAATGAAAAACTGTTTTTT.

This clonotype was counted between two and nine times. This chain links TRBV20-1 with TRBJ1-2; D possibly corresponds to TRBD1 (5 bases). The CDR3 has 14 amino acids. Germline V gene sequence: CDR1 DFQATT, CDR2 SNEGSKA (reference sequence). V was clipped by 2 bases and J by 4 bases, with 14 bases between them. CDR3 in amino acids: CSARPPEGLYGYTF. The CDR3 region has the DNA TGCAGTGCTAGACCCCCTGAGGGGCTCTATGGCTACACCTTC.

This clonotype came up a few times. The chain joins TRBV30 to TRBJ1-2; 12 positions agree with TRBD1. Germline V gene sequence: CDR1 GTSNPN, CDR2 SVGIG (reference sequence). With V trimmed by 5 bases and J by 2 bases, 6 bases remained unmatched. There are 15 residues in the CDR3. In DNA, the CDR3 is TGTGCCTGGGTCCGGGACAGGGGGCGGAACTATGGCTACACCTTC. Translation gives CAWVRDRGRNYGYTF.

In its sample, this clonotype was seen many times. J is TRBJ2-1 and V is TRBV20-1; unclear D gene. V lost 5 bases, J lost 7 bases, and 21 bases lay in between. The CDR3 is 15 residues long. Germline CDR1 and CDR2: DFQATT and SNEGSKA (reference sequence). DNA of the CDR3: TGCAGTGCTTTCACCGGTGGCCCCCGGGCAAATGAGCAGTTCTTC. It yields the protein CSAFTGGPRANEQFF.

In DNA form, the CDR3 reads TGTGCCAGCAGCGTCCCTGGCGGAGACAATGAGCAGTTCTTC. This encodes CASSVPGGDNEQFF. The chain couples TRBV7-3 to TRBJ2-1, with unresolved D. In germline, CDR1 is SGHTA, CDR2 FQGTGA. The V end was cut by 5 bases, the J end by 5 bases, with 13 bases between. The CDR3 has 14 residues.